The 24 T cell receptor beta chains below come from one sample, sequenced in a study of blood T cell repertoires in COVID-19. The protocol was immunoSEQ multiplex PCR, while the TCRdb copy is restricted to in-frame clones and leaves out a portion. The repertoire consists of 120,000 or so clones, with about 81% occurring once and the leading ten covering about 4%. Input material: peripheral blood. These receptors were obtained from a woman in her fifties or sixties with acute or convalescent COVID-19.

CDR3 nucleotide sequence: TGTGCCAGCAGTTATTCAATCGGCGGGCGGGAGGCAAACTCCTACGAGCAGTACTTC. Its protein is CASSYSIGGREANSYEQYF. The chain joins TRBV6-9 to TRBJ2-7; 8 nucleotides align to TRBD2. Losses at the gene ends were 0 bases for V and 0 bases for J; bases not matched to a gene: 13. CDR3 length: 19 amino acids. From germline, CDR1 is MNHGY and CDR2 SVAAGI.

The CDR3 sequence: CASSDSGLAAEAFF. Written as DNA, the CDR3 is TGTGCCAGCAGTGACTCTGGCTTGGCTGCTGAAGCTTTCTTT. V usage is TRBV6-4 and J usage is TRBJ1-1; D unclear. V dropped 0 bases and J dropped 6 bases, with 11 bases sitting between them. The length of the CDR3 is 14 residues. The germline V gene encodes CDR1 MRHNA and CDR2 SNTAGT.

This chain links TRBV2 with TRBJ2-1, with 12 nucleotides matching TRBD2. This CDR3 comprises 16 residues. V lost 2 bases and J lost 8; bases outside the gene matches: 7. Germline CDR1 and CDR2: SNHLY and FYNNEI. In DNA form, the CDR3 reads TGTGCCAGCAGTGAACGGACTAGCGGGGTCTGGGATGAGCAGTTCTTC. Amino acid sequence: CASSERTSGVWDEQFF.

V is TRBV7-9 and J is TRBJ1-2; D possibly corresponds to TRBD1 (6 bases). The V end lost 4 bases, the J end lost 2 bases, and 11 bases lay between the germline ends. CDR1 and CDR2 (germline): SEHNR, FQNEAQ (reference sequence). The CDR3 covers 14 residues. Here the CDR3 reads CASSYSDRNYGYTF. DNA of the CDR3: TGTGCCAGCAGCTATTCCGACAGGAACTATGGCTACACCTTC.

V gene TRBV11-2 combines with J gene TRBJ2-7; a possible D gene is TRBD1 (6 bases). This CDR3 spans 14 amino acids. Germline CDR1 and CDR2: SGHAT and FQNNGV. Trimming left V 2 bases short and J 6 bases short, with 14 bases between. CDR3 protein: CASSLLRGSREQYF. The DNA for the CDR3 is TGTGCCAGCAGCTTACTCAGGGGTAGCCGCGAGCAGTACTTC.

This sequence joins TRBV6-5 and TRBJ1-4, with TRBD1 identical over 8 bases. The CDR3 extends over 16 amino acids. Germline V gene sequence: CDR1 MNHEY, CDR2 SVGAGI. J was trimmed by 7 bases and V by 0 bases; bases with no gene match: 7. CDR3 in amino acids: CASSYSISGGFEKLFF. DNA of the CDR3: TGTGCCAGCAGTTACTCGATTTCAGGGGGCTTTGAAAAACTGTTTTTT.

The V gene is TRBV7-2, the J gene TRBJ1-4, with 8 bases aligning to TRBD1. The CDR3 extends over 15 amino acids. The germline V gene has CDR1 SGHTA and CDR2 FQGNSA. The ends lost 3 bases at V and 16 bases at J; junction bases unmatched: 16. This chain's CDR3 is CASSFSGTGSSRWFF. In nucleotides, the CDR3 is TGTGCCAGCAGCTTCTCCGGGACAGGTTCTAGTCGGTGGTTTTTT.

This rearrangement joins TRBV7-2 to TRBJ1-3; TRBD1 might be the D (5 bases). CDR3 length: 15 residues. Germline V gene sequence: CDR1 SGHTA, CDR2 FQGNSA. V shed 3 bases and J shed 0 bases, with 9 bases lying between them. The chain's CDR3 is CASSFAGISGNTIYF. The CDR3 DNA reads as TGTGCCAGCAGCTTCGCAGGGATCTCTGGAAACACCATATATTTT. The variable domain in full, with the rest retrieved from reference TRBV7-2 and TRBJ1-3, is GAGVSQSPSNKVTEKGKDVELRCDPISGHTALYWYRQSLGQGLEFLIYFQGNSAPDKSGLPSDRFSAERTGGSVSTLTIQRTQQEDSAVYLCASSFAGISGNTIYFGEGSWLTVV.

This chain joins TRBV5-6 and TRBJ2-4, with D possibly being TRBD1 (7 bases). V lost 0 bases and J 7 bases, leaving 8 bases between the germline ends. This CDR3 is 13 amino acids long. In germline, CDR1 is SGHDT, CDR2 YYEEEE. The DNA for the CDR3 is TGTGCCAGCAGCTTGGCAGGGGGGAACATTCAGTACTTC. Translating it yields CASSLAGGNIQYF.

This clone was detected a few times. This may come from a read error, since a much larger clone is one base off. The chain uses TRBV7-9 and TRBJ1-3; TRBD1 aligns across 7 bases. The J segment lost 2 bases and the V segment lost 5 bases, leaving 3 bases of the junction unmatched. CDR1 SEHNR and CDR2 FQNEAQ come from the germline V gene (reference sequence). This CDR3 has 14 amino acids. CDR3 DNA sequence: TGTGCCAGCAGCCGAGGACAGGCTGGAAACACCATATATTTT. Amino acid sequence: CASSRGQAGNTIYF. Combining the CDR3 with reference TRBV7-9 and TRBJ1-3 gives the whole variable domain DTGVSQNPRHKITKRGQNVTFRCDPISEHNRLYWYRQTLGQGPEFLTYFQNEAQLEKSRLLSDRFSAERPKGSFSTLEIQRTEQGDSAMYLCASSRGQAGNTIYFGEGSWLTVV.

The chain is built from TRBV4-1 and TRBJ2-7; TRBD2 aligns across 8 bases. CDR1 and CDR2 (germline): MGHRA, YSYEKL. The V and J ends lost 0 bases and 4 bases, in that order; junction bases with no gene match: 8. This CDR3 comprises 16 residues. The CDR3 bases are TGCGCCAGCAGCCAAGACCCCGGGACTAGTGGGTACGAGCAGTACTTC. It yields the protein CASSQDPGTSGYEQYF.

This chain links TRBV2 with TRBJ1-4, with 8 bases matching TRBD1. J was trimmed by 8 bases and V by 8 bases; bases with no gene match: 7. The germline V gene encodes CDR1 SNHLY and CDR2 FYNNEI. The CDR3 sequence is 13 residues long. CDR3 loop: CASQGARDEKLFF. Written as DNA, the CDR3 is TGTGCCAGCCAGGGGGCTCGGGACGAAAAACTGTTTTTT.

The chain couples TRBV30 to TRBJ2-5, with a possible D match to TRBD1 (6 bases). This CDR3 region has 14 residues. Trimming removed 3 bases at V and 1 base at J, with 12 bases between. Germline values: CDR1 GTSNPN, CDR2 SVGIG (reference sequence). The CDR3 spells CAWRSGVFQETQYF. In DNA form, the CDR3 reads TGTGCCTGGAGGTCAGGGGTTTTCCAAGAGACCCAGTACTTC.

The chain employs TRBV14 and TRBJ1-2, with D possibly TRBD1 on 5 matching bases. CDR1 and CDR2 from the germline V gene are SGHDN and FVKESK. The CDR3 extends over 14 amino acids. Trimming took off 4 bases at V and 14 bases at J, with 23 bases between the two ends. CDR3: CASSPGRGSVSGTF. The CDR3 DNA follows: TGTGCCAGCAGCCCAGGGAGGGGCTCTGTTTCGGGAACCTTC.

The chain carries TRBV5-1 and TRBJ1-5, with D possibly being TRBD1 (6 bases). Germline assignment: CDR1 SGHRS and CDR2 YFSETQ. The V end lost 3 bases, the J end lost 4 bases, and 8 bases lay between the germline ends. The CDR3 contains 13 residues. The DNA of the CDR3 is TGCGCCAGCAGCTCGGGACAAAATCAGCCCCAGCATTTT. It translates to CASSSGQNQPQHF.

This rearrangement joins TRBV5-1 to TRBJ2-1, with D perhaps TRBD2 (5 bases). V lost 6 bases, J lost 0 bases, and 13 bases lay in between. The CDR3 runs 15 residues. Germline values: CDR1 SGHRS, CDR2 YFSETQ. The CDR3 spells CASKAEFTSYNEQFF. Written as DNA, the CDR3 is TGCGCCAGCAAAGCGGAGTTCACCTCCTACAATGAGCAGTTCTTC.

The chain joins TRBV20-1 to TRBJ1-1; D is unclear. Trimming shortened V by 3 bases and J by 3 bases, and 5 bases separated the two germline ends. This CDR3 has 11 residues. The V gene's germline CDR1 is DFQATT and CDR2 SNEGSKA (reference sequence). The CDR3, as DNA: TGCAGTGCTAGCGGTCACACTGAAGCTTTCTTT. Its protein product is CSASGHTEAFF.

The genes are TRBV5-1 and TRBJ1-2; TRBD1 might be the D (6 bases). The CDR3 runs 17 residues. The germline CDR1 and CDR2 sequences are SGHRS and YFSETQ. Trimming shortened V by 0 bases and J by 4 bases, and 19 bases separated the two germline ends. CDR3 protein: CASSLGRDIPRAYGYTF. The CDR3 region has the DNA TGCGCCAGCAGCTTGGGACGGGACATCCCGAGGGCCTATGGCTACACCTTC.

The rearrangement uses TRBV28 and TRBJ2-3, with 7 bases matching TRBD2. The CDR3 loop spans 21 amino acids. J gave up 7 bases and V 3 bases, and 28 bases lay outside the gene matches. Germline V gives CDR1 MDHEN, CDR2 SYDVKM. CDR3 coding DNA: TGTGCCAGCAGTTTTACCCGAGCGGTCCCCCTCCCCGCGGGAGTTTCTAATACGCAGTATTTT. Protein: CASSFTRAVPLPAGVSNTQYF.

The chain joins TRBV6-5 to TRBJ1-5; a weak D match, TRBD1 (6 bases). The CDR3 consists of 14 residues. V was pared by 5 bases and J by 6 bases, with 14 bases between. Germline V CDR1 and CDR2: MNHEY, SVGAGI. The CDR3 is CASSRGTGFQPQHF. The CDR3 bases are TGTGCCAGCAGTCGGGGTACAGGGTTTCAGCCCCAGCATTTT.

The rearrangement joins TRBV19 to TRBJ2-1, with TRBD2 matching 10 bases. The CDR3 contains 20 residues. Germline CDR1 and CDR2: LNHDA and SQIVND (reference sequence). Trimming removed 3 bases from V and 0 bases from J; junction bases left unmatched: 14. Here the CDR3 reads CASSISGASGSSSSYNEQFF. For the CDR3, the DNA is TGTGCCAGTAGTATTAGTGGGGCTAGCGGGAGCTCCAGCTCCTACAATGAGCAGTTCTTC.

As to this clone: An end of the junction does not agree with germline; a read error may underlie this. CDR3 in amino acids: CASSLSPGVSSYNEQFF. CDR3 nucleotides: TGTGCTAGCAGCTTATCCCCCGGAGTGAGCTCCTACAATGAGCAGTTCTTC. The V call is TRBV7-7, the J call TRBJ2-1; the D is unclear. This CDR3 has 17 amino acids. Per the germline V gene, CDR1 is SSHAT and CDR2 is FNYEAQ (reference sequence). The full variable domain, its missing parts supplied by reference TRBV7-7 and TRBJ2-1, is GAGVSQSPRYKVTKRGQDVTLRCDPISSHATLYWYQQALGQGPEFLTYFNYEAQPDKSGLPSDRFSAERPEGSISTLTIQRTEQRDSAMYRCASSLSPGVSSYNEQFFGPGTRLTVL.

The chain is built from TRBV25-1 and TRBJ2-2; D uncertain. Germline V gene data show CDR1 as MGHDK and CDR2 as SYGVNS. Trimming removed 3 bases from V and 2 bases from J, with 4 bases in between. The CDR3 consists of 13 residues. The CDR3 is CASSDSNTGELFF. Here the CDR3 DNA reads TGTGCCAGCAGTGATTCAAACACCGGGGAGCTGTTTTTT.

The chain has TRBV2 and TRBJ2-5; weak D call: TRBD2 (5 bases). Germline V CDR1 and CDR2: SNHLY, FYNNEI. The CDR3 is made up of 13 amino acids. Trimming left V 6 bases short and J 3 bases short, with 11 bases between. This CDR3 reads CASSKLGEETQYF. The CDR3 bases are TGTGCCAGCAGCAAACTGGGAGAAGAGACCCAGTACTTC.